The 29 T cell receptor beta chains below come from one sample, sequenced in a study of CD8+ T cells in alopecia areata. Following extraction, RNA underwent reverse transcription to cDNA, which served as the sequencing template. Assay used: immunoSEQ multiplex PCR; TCRdb lists only in-frame clones, some missing. This sample has approximately 40,000 clones; over 50% occur once, and the top ten carry about 1.8%. For about 5 patients, CD4+ cells were sorted into CD25+CD127- cells. Sequencing was performed on CD4+ Tregs sorted from blood. All receptors come from a human donor with alopecia areata.

The chain carries TRBV29-1 and TRBJ2-7, with D possibly matching TRBD1 (5 bases). V was shortened by 6 bases and J by 5 bases, with 17 bases between the two germline ends. Germline V lookup: CDR1 SQVTM, CDR2 ANQGSEA. CDR3 length: 13 amino acids. Written as DNA, the CDR3 is TGCAGCGTGGTAAACTTCAGGGTGGACGAGCAGTACTTC. Its translation: CSVVNFRVDEQYF.

Comment on this clone: At one end the junction does not follow the germline gene, possibly because of a read error. The V and J genes are TRBV7-2 and TRBJ2-2; D is unresolved. Germline assignment: CDR1 SGHTA and CDR2 FQGNSA. CDR3 length: 15 residues. This CDR3 reads CASSRARGMAGELFF. The DNA of the CDR3 is TGCGCCAGCAGCCGGGCTCGCGGTATGGCCGGGGAGCTGTTTTTT.

V gene TRBV13 combines with J gene TRBJ2-7; weak D call: TRBD2 (7 bases). V dropped 5 bases and J dropped 6 bases, with 17 bases sitting between them. The CDR3 consists of 14 residues. Per germline, CDR1 PRHDT and CDR2 FYEKMQ (reference sequence). The CDR3: CASSPRGTKVEQYF. The CDR3, as DNA: TGTGCCAGCAGCCCTAGGGGGACTAAGGTCGAGCAGTACTTC. Complete variable domain (other parts from reference TRBV13 and TRBJ2-7): AAGVIQSPRHLIKEKRETATLKCYPIPRHDTVYWYQQGPGQDPQFLISFYEKMQSDKGSIPDRFSAQQFSDYHSELNMSSLELGDSALYFCASSPRGTKVEQYFGPGTRLTVT.

The rearrangement links TRBV9 to TRBJ2-6; D gene uncertain. V was pared by 0 bases and J by 0 bases, with 13 bases between. CDR1 and CDR2 (germline): SGDLS, YYNGEE. The CDR3 is made up of 18 amino acids. The CDR3 DNA reads as TGTGCCAGCAGCGTAGGGCAGCAGCCGAGCTCTGGGGCCAACGTCCTGACTTTC. Translating gives CASSVGQQPSSGANVLTF.

This clone has a single count. The rearrangement uses TRBV7-9 and TRBJ2-5, with unresolved D. This CDR3 spans 14 amino acids. The germline V and J ends were trimmed by 4 bases and 1 base, with 10 bases remaining between them. Germline V gene sequence: CDR1 SEHNR, CDR2 FQNEAQ (reference sequence). DNA for the CDR3: TGTGCCAGCAGCTCCCCACAGTCCCAAGAGACCCAGTACTTC. Its translation: CASSSPQSQETQYF. The variable domain in full, with the rest retrieved from reference TRBV7-9 and TRBJ2-5, is DTGVSQNPRHKITKRGQNVTFRCDPISEHNRLYWYRQTLGQGPEFLTYFQNEAQLEKSRLLSDRFSAERPKGSFSTLEIQRTEQGDSAMYLCASSSPQSQETQYFGPGTRLLVL.

The chain links TRBV27 to TRBJ2-7, with 8 bases fitting TRBD1. This CDR3 is 15 amino acids long. V dropped 5 bases and J dropped 0; count of bases not matched to a gene: 6. Germline values: CDR1 MNHEY, CDR2 SMNVEV (reference sequence). This CDR3 is CASSLRTGTSYEQYF. CDR3 coding DNA: TGTGCCAGCAGTCTCCGGACAGGGACCTCCTACGAGCAGTACTTC.

The gene calls are TRBV19 and TRBJ2-5; 9 bases fit TRBD1. CDR1 LNHDA and CDR2 SQIVND come from the germline V gene (reference sequence). The CDR3 is made up of 17 amino acids. The J segment lost 1 base and the V segment lost 5 bases, leaving 11 bases of the junction unmatched. CDR3 sequence: CASSPVSGTGFQETQYF. CDR3 DNA: TGTGCCAGTAGTCCAGTGTCCGGGACAGGGTTCCAAGAGACCCAGTACTTC.

This clone was seen a handful of times. The chain recombines TRBV7-2 with TRBJ2-7, with 9 bases that match TRBD2. CDR3 size: 15 residues. After removal of 2 bases from V and 2 bases from J, the junction contained 4 bases not matched to a gene. Germline V gene data show CDR1 as SGHTA and CDR2 as FQGNSA. CDR3 loop: CASSLMGLAPYEQYF. CDR3 nucleotides: TGTGCCAGCAGCTTAATGGGACTAGCACCCTACGAGCAGTACTTC.

This rearrangement joins TRBV7-8 to TRBJ1-5; D is unresolved. Trimming cost V 3 bases and J 0 bases, with 9 bases left between them. The CDR3 totals 15 residues. Germline lookup yields CDR1 SGHVS and CDR2 FQNEAQ. This CDR3 is CASSLDWSSNQPQHF. CDR3 bases: TGTGCCAGCAGCTTGGACTGGAGTAGCAATCAGCCCCAGCATTTT. Complete variable domain (other parts from reference TRBV7-8 and TRBJ1-5): GAGVSQSPRYKVAKRGQDVALRCDPISGHVSLFWYQQALGQGPEFLTYFQNEAQLDKSGLPSDRFFAERPEGSVSTLKIQRTQQEDSAVYLCASSLDWSSNQPQHFGDGTRLSIL.

This clone has just a few counts. This chain uses TRBV7-9 with TRBJ1-1; D is unresolved. V dropped 2 bases and J dropped 4 bases, with 11 bases sitting between them. The CDR3 is 14 amino acids. Germline CDR1 reads SEHNR; CDR2 reads FQNEAQ (reference sequence). CDR3 region: CASSLQSASTEAFF. The DNA of the CDR3 is TGTGCCAGCAGCTTACAGTCGGCTTCCACTGAAGCTTTCTTT.

The V call is TRBV10-3, the J call TRBJ1-3; D is perhaps TRBD1 (5 bases). The germline V gene has CDR1 ENHRY and CDR2 SYGVKD. V shed 0 bases and J shed 3 bases, with 9 bases lying between them. The length of the CDR3 is 15 residues. Here the CDR3 reads CAISESGVRGNTIYF. CDR3 coding DNA: TGTGCCATCAGTGAGTCAGGGGTTCGTGGAAACACCATATATTTT.

The chain has TRBV6-5 and TRBJ2-5; 12 bases map to TRBD2. Per the germline V gene, CDR1 is MNHEY and CDR2 is SVGAGI. This CDR3 is 16 amino acids long. The ends lost 1 base at V and 5 bases at J; junction bases unmatched: 5. CDR3 sequence reads: CASSYWLAGGRETQYF. Here the CDR3 DNA reads TGTGCCAGCAGTTACTGGCTAGCGGGGGGGCGGGAGACCCAGTACTTC.

The chain employs TRBV23-1 and TRBJ1-5; 9 bases line up with TRBD1. TRBV23-1 is placed among ORFs of uncertain function. The CDR3 is made up of 17 amino acids. The V and J ends lost 2 bases and 7 bases, in that order; junction bases with no gene match: 12. The CDR3 DNA is TGCGCCAGCAGTCAACCCCGGGACAGGGAAGGGGAACAGCCCCAGCATTTT. As protein: CASSQPRDREGEQPQHF.

This rearrangement joins TRBV10-3 to TRBJ2-7; perhaps TRBD2 as D (7 bases). V lost 3 bases and J lost 3, with 15 bases in between. Germline CDR1 is ENHRY and CDR2 is SYGVKD. This CDR3 comprises 15 residues. CDR3: CAISDGGGDVYEQYF. The CDR3 nucleotides are TGTGCCATCAGTGACGGCGGGGGCGACGTCTACGAGCAGTACTTC.

V and J are TRBV5-1 and TRBJ2-1; 7 bases fit TRBD2. The CDR3 covers 14 residues. The germline gives CDR1 SGHRS, CDR2 YFSETQ. After removal of 4 bases from V and 7 bases from J, the junction contained 8 bases not matched to a gene. CDR3 loop: CASSLGLDRNEQFF. The CDR3 coding sequence is TGCGCCAGCAGCCTCGGACTAGATCGGAATGAGCAGTTCTTC.

The DNA of the CDR3 is TGTGCCAGCAGCGTCGCCTTGGCCAGGGACGTCTACAATGAGCAGTTCTTC. This sequence encodes CASSVALARDVYNEQFF. The V gene is TRBV9, the J gene TRBJ2-1, with D perhaps being TRBD1 or TRBD2 (5 bases each). Germline V CDR1 and CDR2: SGDLS, YYNGEE. The CDR3 loop spans 17 amino acids. Trimming cost V 2 bases and J 3 bases, with 18 bases left between them.

This clone occurred a few times. This chain joins TRBV7-9 and TRBJ2-7, with TRBD1 identical over 7 bases. V lost 3 bases, J lost 7 bases, and 0 bases stayed unmatched. Germline-derived CDR1 and CDR2 are SEHNR and FQNEAQ (reference sequence). The CDR3 runs 11 residues. CDR3 in amino acids: CASSLGQEQYF. Here the CDR3 DNA reads TGTGCCAGCAGCTTGGGACAGGAGCAGTACTTC. Based on the CDR3 plus reference TRBV7-9 and TRBJ2-7, the full variable domain is DTGVSQNPRHKITKRGQNVTFRCDPISEHNRLYWYRQTLGQGPEFLTYFQNEAQLEKSRLLSDRFSAERPKGSFSTLEIQRTEQGDSAMYLCASSLGQEQYFGPGTRLTVT.

With regard to this clone: The conserved final phenylalanine or tryptophan is absent from the CDR3, which likely points to a read error. The chain is built from TRBV7-3 and TRBJ2-3; a weak D match, TRBD1 (6 bases). In germline, CDR1 is SGHTA, CDR2 FQGTGA. This CDR3 region has 15 residues. The V end was cut by 4 bases, the J end by 2 bases, with 13 bases between. This CDR3 reads CASSSGASTTDTQYS. The CDR3 nucleotides read TGTGCCAGCAGCTCAGGGGCTAGCACCACAGATACGCAGTATTCT.

This clone came up a few times. Here the CDR3 DNA reads TGCGCCAGCAGCGCGGTGGGGGTTCGCAACACTGAAGCTTTCTTT. The encoded protein is CASSAVGVRNTEAFF. The rearrangement joins TRBV5-1 to TRBJ1-1; D might be TRBD1 (5 bases). Between the trimmed V and J ends, which lost 4 bases and 2 bases, there was a span of 15 bases. The CDR3 runs 15 residues. Germline-derived CDR1 and CDR2 are SGHRS and YFSETQ.

This clone has more than one count but fewer than ten. CDR3 in amino acids: CASSPTGTTDGEQFF. In DNA, the CDR3 is TGCGCCAGCAGCCCTACCGGGACTACAGATGGAGAGCAGTTCTTC. This chain links TRBV5-1 with TRBJ2-1; 7 nucleotides agree with TRBD2. This CDR3 comprises 15 residues. Germline V gene data show CDR1 as SGHRS and CDR2 as YFSETQ. After removal of 4 bases from V and 10 bases from J, the junction contained 14 bases not matched to a gene.

The gene calls are TRBV28 and TRBJ2-3; 14 bases are a match to TRBD2. CDR3 size: 16 residues. Trimming took 4 bases from V and 4 from J; bases not matched to a gene: 4. Germline CDR1 MDHEN, CDR2 SYDVKM. CDR3 loop: CASSSWTSGRSDTQYF. CDR3 sequence (DNA): TGTGCCAGCAGTTCCTGGACTAGCGGGAGGTCAGATACGCAGTATTTT. Using reference TRBV28 and TRBJ2-3 for the parts outside the CDR3, the full variable domain is DVKVTQSSRYLVKRTGEKVFLECVQDMDHENMFWYRQDPGLGLRLIYFSYDVKMKEKGDIPEGYSVSREKKERFSLILESASTNQTSMYLCASSSWTSGRSDTQYFGPGTRLTVL.

The chain links TRBV7-3 to TRBJ1-2, with D tentatively TRBD1 (6 bases). V shed 5 bases and J shed 7 bases, with 14 bases lying between them. Germline V gene lookup returns CDR1 SGHTA and CDR2 FQGTGA. This CDR3 is 13 amino acids long. CDR3 region: CASSLGQRTGYTF. The CDR3 coding sequence is TGTGCCAGCAGCCTAGGACAGCGTACTGGCTACACCTTC.

This chain joins TRBV20-1 and TRBJ2-3; D not certain. CDR3 size: 10 residues. V lost 6 bases and J lost 4, with 5 bases in between. Germline V lookup: CDR1 DFQATT, CDR2 SNEGSKA (reference sequence). The CDR3 sequence: CSAEADTQYF. CDR3 nucleotide sequence: TGCAGTGCCGAGGCAGATACGCAGTATTTT.

In its sample, this clone was seen a few times. V and J are TRBV7-9 and TRBJ2-7; TRBD1 matches at 7 bases. Germline CDR1 is SEHNR and CDR2 is FQNEAQ (reference sequence). Losses at the gene ends were 1 base for V and 2 bases for J; bases not matched to a gene: 14. The CDR3 consists of 18 residues. CDR3: CASSLGVLQGEKTYEQYF. CDR3 in DNA: TGTGCCAGCAGCTTAGGGGTTCTTCAGGGGGAGAAAACCTACGAGCAGTACTTC.

This chain joins TRBV15 and TRBJ2-1; the match to TRBD2 covers 7 bases. The V and J ends lost 2 bases and 8 bases, in that order; junction bases with no gene match: 9. Germline V gene lookup returns CDR1 LNHNV and CDR2 YYDKDF (reference sequence). The CDR3 has 15 amino acids. CDR3 in DNA: TGTGCCACCAGCAGATTCAAGCGGGGAGGGGATGAGCAGTTCTTC. Its protein product is CATSRFKRGGDEQFF.

The J gene is TRBJ2-3, the V gene TRBV5-1; D possibly corresponds to TRBD2 (6 bases). The germline gives CDR1 SGHRS, CDR2 YFSETQ. The CDR3 runs 13 residues. V was trimmed by 3 bases and J by 9 bases, leaving 14 bases between them. CDR3 protein: CASSSDLGGTQYF. The DNA of the CDR3 is TGCGCCAGCAGCTCCGACTTGGGGGGAACGCAGTATTTT.

This chain joins TRBV6-5 and TRBJ2-2; possibly TRBD1 or TRBD2 for D (5 bases each). Looked up from germline, CDR1 is MNHEY and CDR2 is SVGAGI. The CDR3 is 15 residues long. The V end lost 0 bases, the J end lost 0 bases, and 5 bases lay between the germline ends. This CDR3 reads CASSYSGANTGELFF. For the CDR3, the DNA is TGTGCCAGCAGTTACTCGGGGGCGAACACCGGGGAGCTGTTTTTT.

The chain uses TRBV7-2 and TRBJ2-3; 10 bases are shared with TRBD2. CDR3 length: 16 residues. With 3 bases clipped from V and 1 base from J, the junction kept 4 bases outside the gene matches. CDR1 SGHTA and CDR2 FQGNSA come from the germline V gene. DNA of the CDR3: TGTGCCAGCAGCTTTTCTAGCGGGAGTGGCACAGATACGCAGTATTTT. This translates into CASSFSSGSGTDTQYF.

This clone has more than one count but fewer than ten. The J gene is TRBJ1-5, the V gene TRBV7-2; 7 nucleotides agree with TRBD1. This CDR3 contains 15 residues. Germline-derived CDR1 and CDR2 are SGHTA and FQGNSA. Trimming removed 1 base from V and 2 bases from J; junction bases left unmatched: 2. As DNA, the CDR3 is TGTGCCAGCAGCTTAGTGGGGACAGGCAATCAGCCCCAGCATTTT. As protein: CASSLVGTGNQPQHF. The complete variable domain, with remaining parts taken from reference TRBV7-2 and TRBJ1-5, reads GAGVSQSPSNKVTEKGKDVELRCDPISGHTALYWYRQSLGQGLEFLIYFQGNSAPDKSGLPSDRFSAERTGGSVSTLTIQRTQQEDSAVYLCASSLVGTGNQPQHFGDGTRLSIL.